Detailed here is one T cell receptor (beta chain). Trimming took 5 bases from V and 1 from J, leaving 8 bases between them. The CDR3 has 13 amino acids. Germline V lookup: CDR1 SGHTA, CDR2 FQGTGA. These data belong to a study of PD-L1 blockade in urothelial cancer. Across the whole study: Male patients with bladder-origin urothelial cancer numbered about 90% of the 29.

Time point noted: peripheral blood 6 weeks after treatment start. Spike-ins of synthetic TCR analog templates went into each PCR. The assay was immunoSEQ multiplex PCR, and TCRdb's table has in-frame clones only and misses some. In the table there are about 50,000 clones, 88% of which are singletons. The source material was PBMCs, sampled around atezolizumab (anti-PD-L1) treatment. The receptor's source is a man in his sixties with urothelial cancer. This chain uses TRBV7-3 with TRBJ1-1; tentatively, D is TRBD1 (5 bases). CDR3 in DNA: TGTGCCAGCAGCATTCAGGGGAACACTGAAGCTTTCTTT. Protein product: CASSIQGNTEAFF.